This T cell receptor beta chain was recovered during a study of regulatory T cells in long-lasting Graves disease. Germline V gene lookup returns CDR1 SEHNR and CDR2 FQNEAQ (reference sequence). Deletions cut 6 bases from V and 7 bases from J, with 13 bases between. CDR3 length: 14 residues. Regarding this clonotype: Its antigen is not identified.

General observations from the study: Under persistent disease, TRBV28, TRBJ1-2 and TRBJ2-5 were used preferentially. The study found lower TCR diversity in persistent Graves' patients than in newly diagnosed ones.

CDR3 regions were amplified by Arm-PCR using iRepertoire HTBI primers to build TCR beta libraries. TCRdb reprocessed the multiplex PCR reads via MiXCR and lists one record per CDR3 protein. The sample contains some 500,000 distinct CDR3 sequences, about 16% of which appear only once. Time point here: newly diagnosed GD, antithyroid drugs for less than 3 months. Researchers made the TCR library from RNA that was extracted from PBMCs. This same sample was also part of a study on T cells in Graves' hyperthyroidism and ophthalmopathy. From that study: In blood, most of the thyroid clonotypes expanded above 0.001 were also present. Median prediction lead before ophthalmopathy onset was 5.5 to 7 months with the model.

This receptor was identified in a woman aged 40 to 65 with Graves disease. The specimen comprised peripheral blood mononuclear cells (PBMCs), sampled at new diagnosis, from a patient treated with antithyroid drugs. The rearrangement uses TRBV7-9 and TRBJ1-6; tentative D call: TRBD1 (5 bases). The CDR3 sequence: CASSGGARNSPLHF. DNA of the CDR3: TGTGCCAGCAGTGGCGGGGCGAGGAATTCACCCCTCCACTTT.